One and the same sample provided the 8 T cell receptor beta chains below, sequenced in a study of OX40 agonist ivuxolimab in advanced cancers. Generated by immunoSEQ multiplex PCR, the TCRdb table keeps only in-frame clones and is missing some. Of tens of thousands of clones in the sample, around 86% were seen once. The source material was CD4+ or CD8+ T cells sorted from blood, sampled in a trial of the OX40 agonist ivuxolimab. The source is an adult with an advanced solid tumor such as melanoma, head and neck, liver or kidney cancer.

The V and J genes are TRBV2 and TRBJ2-1; 9 positions match TRBD2. V was pared by 8 bases and J by 8 bases, with 1 base of the junction left unmatched. This CDR3 is 11 amino acids long. Looked up from germline, CDR1 is SNHLY and CDR2 is FYNNEI. CDR3 residues: CASRGGDEQFF. The CDR3 nucleotides are TGTGCCAGCCGCGGGGGGGATGAGCAGTTCTTC.

This sequence joins TRBV6-6 and TRBJ1-5; no clear D. Trimming removed 0 bases from V and 2 bases from J, with 8 bases in between. The germline gives CDR1 MNHNY, CDR2 SVGAGI (reference sequence). CDR3 length equals 15 residues. As DNA, the CDR3 is TGTGCCAGCAGTTACTCAACCCTGGGCAATCAGCCCCAGCATTTT. Residues: CASSYSTLGNQPQHF.

The V gene is TRBV12-5, the J gene TRBJ1-4, with D hard to call. The CDR3 covers 16 residues. The V gene lost 2 bases and the J gene lost 8 bases, with 18 bases spanning the gap. Per germline, CDR1 LGHNT and CDR2 FRNRAP. The CDR3 here is CASGLSLRQVPEKLFF. In DNA, the CDR3 is TGTGCTAGTGGTTTGTCTCTCCGGCAGGTGCCGGAAAAACTGTTTTTT. Full variable domain (remainder filled in from reference TRBV12-5 and TRBJ1-4): DARVTQTPRHKVTEMGQEVTMRCQPILGHNTVFWYRQTMMQGLELLAYFRNRAPLDDSGMPKDRFSAEMPDATLATLKIQPSEPRDSAVYFCASGLSLRQVPEKLFFGSGTQLSVL.

CDR3 amino acids: CASSRDRDITEAFF. In DNA, the CDR3 is TGTGCCAGCAGCCGGGACAGGGACATTACTGAAGCTTTCTTT. The rearrangement uses TRBV28 and TRBJ1-1; 9 nucleotides agree with TRBD1. The CDR3 has 14 amino acids. The germline V gene has CDR1 MDHEN and CDR2 SYDVKM. Germline trimming cut 6 bases from V and 5 bases from J; bases unmatched to any gene: 7.

The rearrangement links TRBV7-9 to TRBJ1-2; 9 bases align to TRBD1. Germline trimming cut 2 bases from V and 6 bases from J; bases unmatched to any gene: 13. Germline V lookup: CDR1 SEHNR, CDR2 FQNEAQ (reference sequence). This CDR3 is built from 17 residues. CDR3 protein: CASSLRVLRDRVHGYTF. The CDR3 nucleotides are TGTGCCAGCAGCTTAAGGGTACTCCGGGACAGGGTTCATGGCTACACCTTC.

The genes are TRBV19 and TRBJ2-3, with D maybe TRBD1 (6 bases). V lost 5 bases, J lost 4 bases, and 10 bases lay in between. Germline V gene data show CDR1 as LNHDA and CDR2 as SQIVND (reference sequence). The CDR3 length is 13 residues. The DNA for the CDR3 is TGTGCCAGTAGTCCACAGGGTGCAGATACGCAGTATTTT. It translates to CASSPQGADTQYF.

The V and J genes are TRBV7-2 and TRBJ2-3, with 13 positions matching TRBD2. Germline lookup yields CDR1 SGHTA and CDR2 FQGNSA. This CDR3 spans 16 amino acids. V shed 5 bases and J 3 bases; nucleotides not matched to a gene: 5. The CDR3 DNA reads TGTGCCAGCAGCCAAGGGACTAGCGGGGTAACAGATACGCAGTATTTT. Amino acids: CASSQGTSGVTDTQYF.

V is TRBV2 and J is TRBJ1-4; tentatively, D is TRBD1 (6 bases). The CDR3 extends over 15 amino acids. Germline loops: CDR1 SNHLY, CDR2 FYNNEI. Trimming pared 3 bases from V and 5 bases from J, leaving 13 bases between. As DNA, the CDR3 is TGTGCCAGCAGTGATAACGGGGGCCACAATGAAAAACTGTTTTTT. Translated, it gives CASSDNGGHNEKLFF.